This T cell receptor beta chain was identified during a study of blood T cell repertoires in COVID-19. TCRdb's copy holds only in-frame clones and misses some; the assay was immunoSEQ multiplex PCR. The sample holds about 400,000 clones, 70% to 90% seen once. Germline CDR1 reads KGHSH; CDR2 reads LQKENI. CDR3 size: 16 residues. V lost 2 bases, J lost 0 bases, and 13 bases lay in between. The gene calls are TRBV18 and TRBJ1-2; D not resolved. Sequenced material: peripheral blood. The clonotype originates from a man aged 35 to 55 with acute or convalescent COVID-19. CDR3 sequence reads: CASSPATREANYGYTF. CDR3 sequence (DNA): TGTGCCAGCTCACCAGCTACGAGGGAGGCTAACTATGGCTACACCTTC.